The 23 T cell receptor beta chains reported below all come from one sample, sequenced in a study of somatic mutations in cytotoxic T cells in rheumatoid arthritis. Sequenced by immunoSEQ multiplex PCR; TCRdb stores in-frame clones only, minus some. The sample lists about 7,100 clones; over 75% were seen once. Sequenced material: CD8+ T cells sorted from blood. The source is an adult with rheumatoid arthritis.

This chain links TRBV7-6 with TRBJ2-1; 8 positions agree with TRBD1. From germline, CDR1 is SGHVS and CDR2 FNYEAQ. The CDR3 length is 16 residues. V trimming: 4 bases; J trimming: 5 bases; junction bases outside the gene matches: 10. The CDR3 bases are TGTGCCAGCAGCTCATCTACGGTACAGGGGGACAATGAGCAGTTCTTC. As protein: CASSSSTVQGDNEQFF.

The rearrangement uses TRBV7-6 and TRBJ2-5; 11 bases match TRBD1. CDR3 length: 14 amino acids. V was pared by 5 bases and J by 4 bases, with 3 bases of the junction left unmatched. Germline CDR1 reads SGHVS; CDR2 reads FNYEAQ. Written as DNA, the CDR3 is TGTGCCAGCAGCATGGGACAGGGGGGAGAGACCCAGTACTTC. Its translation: CASSMGQGGETQYF.

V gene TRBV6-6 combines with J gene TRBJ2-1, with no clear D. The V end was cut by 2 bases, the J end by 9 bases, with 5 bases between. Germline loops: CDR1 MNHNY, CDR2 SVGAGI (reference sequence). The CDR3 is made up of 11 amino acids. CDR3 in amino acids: CASSYGGEQFF. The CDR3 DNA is TGTGCCAGCAGTTACGGTGGTGAGCAGTTCTTC.

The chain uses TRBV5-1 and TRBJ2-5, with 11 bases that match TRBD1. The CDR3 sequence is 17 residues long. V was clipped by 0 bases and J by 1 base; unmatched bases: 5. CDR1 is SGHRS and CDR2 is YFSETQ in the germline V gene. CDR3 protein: CASSLGDRGGSQETQYF. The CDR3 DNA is TGCGCCAGCAGCTTGGGGGACAGGGGGGGTTCCCAAGAGACCCAGTACTTC.

The DNA of the CDR3 is TGTGCCAGCAGTTTTACAGGGTCGGACTACACCTTC. This encodes CASSFTGSDYTF. The rearrangement joins TRBV27 to TRBJ1-2; TRBD1 is a possible D gene (6 bases). This CDR3 spans 12 amino acids. Germline CDR1 reads MNHEY; CDR2 reads SMNVEV (reference sequence). V lost 3 bases and J lost 10, with 12 bases in between.

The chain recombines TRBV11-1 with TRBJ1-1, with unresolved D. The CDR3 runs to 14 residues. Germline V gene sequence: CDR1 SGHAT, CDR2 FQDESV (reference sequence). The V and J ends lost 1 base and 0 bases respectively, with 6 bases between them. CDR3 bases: TGTGCCAGCAGCTTAGGGGTGGTGAACACTGAAGCTTTCTTT. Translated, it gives CASSLGVVNTEAFF.

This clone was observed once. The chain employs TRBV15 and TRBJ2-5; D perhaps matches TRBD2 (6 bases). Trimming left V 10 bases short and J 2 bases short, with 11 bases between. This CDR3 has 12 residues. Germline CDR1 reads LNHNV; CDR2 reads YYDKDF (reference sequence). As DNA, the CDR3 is TGTGCCATCGGGGGTCTTCAAGAGACCCAGTACTTC. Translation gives CAIGGLQETQYF.

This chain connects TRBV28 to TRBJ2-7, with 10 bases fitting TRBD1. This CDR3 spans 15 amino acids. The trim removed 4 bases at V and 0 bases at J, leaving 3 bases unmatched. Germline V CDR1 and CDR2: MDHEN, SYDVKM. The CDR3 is CASSSGTGVSYEQYF. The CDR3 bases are TGTGCCAGCAGTTCCGGGACAGGGGTCTCCTACGAGCAGTACTTC.

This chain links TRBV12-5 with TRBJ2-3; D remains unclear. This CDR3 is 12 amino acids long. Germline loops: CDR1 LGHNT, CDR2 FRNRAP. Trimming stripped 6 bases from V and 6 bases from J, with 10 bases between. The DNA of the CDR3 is TGTGCTAGTGGCCCCAGGACGGATACGCAGTATTTT. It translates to CASGPRTDTQYF.

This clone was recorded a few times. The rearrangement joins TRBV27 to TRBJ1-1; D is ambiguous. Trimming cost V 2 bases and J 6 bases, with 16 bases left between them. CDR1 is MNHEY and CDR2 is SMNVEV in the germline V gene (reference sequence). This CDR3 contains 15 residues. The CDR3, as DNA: TGTGCCAGCAGTTTACTCGCGGCCTTGTACCCTGAAGCTTTCTTT. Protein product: CASSLLAALYPEAFF.

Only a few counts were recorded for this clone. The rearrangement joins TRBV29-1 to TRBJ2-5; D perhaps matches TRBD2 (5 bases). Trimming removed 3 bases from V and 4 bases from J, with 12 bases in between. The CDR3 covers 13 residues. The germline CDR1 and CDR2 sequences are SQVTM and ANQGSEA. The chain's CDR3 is CSVERVSRETQYF. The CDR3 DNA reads TGCAGCGTTGAGCGGGTTAGTCGAGAGACCCAGTACTTC.

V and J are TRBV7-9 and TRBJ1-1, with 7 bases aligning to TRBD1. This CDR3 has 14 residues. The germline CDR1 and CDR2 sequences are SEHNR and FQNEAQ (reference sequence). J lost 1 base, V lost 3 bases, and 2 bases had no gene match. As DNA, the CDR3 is TGTGCCAGCAGCTTGGGACAGCAGAACACTGAAGCTTTCTTT. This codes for CASSLGQQNTEAFF.

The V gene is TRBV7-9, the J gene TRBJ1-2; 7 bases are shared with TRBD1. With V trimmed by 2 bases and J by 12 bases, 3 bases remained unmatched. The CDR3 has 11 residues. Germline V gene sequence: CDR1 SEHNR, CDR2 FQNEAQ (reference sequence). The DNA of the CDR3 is TGTGCCAGCAGCTTAACAGGGGACGACACCTTC. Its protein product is CASSLTGDDTF.

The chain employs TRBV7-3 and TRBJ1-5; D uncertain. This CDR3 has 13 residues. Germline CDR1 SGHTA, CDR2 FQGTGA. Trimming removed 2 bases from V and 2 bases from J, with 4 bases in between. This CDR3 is CASSLERNQPQHF. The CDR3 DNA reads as TGTGCCAGCAGCTTAGAACGCAATCAGCCCCAGCATTTT.

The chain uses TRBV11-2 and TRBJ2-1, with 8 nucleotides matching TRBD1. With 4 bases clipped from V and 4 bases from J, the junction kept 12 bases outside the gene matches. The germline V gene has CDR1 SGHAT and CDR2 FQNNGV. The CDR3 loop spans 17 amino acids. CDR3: CASSSRTGWHFYNEQFF. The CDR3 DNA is TGTGCCAGCAGCTCAAGGACAGGGTGGCACTTTTACAATGAGCAGTTCTTC.

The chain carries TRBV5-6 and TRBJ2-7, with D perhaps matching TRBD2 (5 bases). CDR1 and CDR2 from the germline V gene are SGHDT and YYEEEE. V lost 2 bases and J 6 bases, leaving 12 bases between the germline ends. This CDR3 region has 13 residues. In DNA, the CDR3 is TGTGCCAGCAGCTTTGGCGGGTATCGCGAGCAGTACGTC. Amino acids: CASSFGGYREQYV.

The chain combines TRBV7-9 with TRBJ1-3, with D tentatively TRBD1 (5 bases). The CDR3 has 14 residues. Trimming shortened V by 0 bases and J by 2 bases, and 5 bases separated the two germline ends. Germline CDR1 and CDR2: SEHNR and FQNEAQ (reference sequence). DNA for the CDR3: TGTGCCAGCAGCTTAGCAGGGGCTGGAAACACCATATATTTT. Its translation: CASSLAGAGNTIYF.

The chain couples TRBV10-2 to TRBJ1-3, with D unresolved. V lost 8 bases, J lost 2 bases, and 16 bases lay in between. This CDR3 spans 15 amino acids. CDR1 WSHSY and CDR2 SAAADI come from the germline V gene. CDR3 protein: CASVGLNQAGNTIYF. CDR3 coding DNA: TGCGCCAGCGTAGGATTAAATCAGGCTGGAAACACCATATATTTT.

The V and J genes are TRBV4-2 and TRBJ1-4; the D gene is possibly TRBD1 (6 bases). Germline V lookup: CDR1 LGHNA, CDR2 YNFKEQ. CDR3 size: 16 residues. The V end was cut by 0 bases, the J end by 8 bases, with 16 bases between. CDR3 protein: CASSQEVGAGTEKLFF. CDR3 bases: TGTGCCAGCAGCCAAGAAGTCGGGGCGGGGACAGAAAAACTGTTTTTT.

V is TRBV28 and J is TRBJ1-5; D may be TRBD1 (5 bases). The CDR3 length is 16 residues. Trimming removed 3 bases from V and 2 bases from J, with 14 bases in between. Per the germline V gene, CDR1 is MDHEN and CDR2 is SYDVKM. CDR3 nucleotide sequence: TGTGCCAGCAGTTTTGGTGGGGCGAGGGGCAATCAGCCCCAGCATTTT. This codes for CASSFGGARGNQPQHF.

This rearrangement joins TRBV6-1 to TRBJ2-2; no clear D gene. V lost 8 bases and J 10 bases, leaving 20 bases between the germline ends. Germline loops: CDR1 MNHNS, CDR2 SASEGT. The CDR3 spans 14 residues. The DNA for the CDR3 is TGTGCCAGCGCCCCGTCCGTGCCAGTGGTGGAGCTGTTTTTT. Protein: CASAPSVPVVELFF.

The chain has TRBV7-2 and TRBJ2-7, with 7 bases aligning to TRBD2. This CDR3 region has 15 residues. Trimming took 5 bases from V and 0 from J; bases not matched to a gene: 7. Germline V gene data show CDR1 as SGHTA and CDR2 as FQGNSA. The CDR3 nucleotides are TGTGCCAGCAGCCAGGCCCCGGGGGGCTCCTACGAGCAGTACTTC. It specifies CASSQAPGGSYEQYF.

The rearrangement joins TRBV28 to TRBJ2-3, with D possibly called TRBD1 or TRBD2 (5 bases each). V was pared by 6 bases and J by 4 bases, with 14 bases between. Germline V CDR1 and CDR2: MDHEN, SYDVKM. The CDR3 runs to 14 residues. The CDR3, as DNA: TGTGCCAGCAGACGGATGGGACGTGCAGATACGCAGTATTTT. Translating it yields CASRRMGRADTQYF.